Given below is one T cell receptor (beta chain) in context. Its binding antigen is unknown. Base qualities are not provided; no much larger clone lies one nucleotide away. These data belong to a study of blood T cell repertoires in COVID-19 (dated by TCRdb to between 2020 and 2021). The study in broad terms: Samples from collaborators originated in the United States, Italy and Spain and spanned both the acute and convalescent phases of COVID-19. Samples were obtained from the ongoing ImmuneRACE study (first 160 participants) and from approximately 1,200 subjects provided by 6 global collaborators. The sample metadata nearly always contained a de-identified subject ID, COVID-19 status, age in years and sex. A freely available public database, intended as a resource for researchers studying the immune response to SARS-CoV-2, is where the repertoires were released. The material from the prospective study consisted of cDNA or gDNA derived from T cells, B-cell-depleted T cells, or PBMCs. The dataset comprised deeply sampled blood TCRbeta repertoires from subjects exposed to, actively infected with, or recovered from COVID-19. HLA class I and class II types, where available, came from metadata supplied by the sample provider rather than from assay-based typing.

The immunoSEQ Assay, a bias-controlled multiplex PCR, was used to amplify TCRbeta CDR3 regions from genomic DNA. The original methods were these. The number of nucleated cells in each sample was estimated by amplification of reference gene primers within the assay. Sequence reads were collapsed and filtered to measure the absolute abundance of every unique TCRbeta CDR3 rearrangement. For each sample, productive Simpson clonality was calculated by taking the square root of Simpson's diversity index across productive rearrangements. What TCRdb holds here is the immuneACCESS table cut down to in-frame rearrangements. Part of the clones is not present; checked against another copy, under half of the missing clones reflect an unresolved V gene, and the others are unexplained. That table supplies the V and J calls and clone size; D and trimming were determined from the DNA. Recorded for this sample are around 100,000 clones; 80% to 90% of them occurred a single time. Roughly 32% of the sample is in the top ten clones.

Via the germline V gene, CDR1 is ENHRY and CDR2 SYGVKD. The CDR3 numbers 14 residues from cysteine through phenylalanine. CDR3 DNA only is kept here, 42 bases in frame from base 1. The trim is 0 bases for V and 0 bases for J, with a gap of 5 bases between the germline ends. The paper's findings and limits, for the study overall: The quantity of clinical and demographic metadata differed by source and by participant and was supplied without curation.

The collaborating institutions used their own protocols to collect whole blood in K2EDTA tubes. For TCRbeta analysis, collaborators shipped samples in one of three forms: frozen whole blood, isolated PBMCs, or DNA extracted from either of those sample types. Sequenced sample: peripheral blood. The rearrangement joined TRBV10-3 to TRBJ1-2, with no confidently assigned D gene. The source of this sequence is a woman aged 80 or older with acute or convalescent COVID-19. The DNA is as follows: TGTGCCATCAGTGAGTCTGCAGCTAACTATGGCTACACCTTC. Translated, it reads CAISESAANYGYTF.